The clone carrying this T cell receptor (beta chain) was found a few times. Its antigen is unknown. The sample comes from a study of cytomegalovirus exposure and HLA in healthy donors. Background on the study: Around 200 million T cells yielded 90 million to 130 million unique TCR beta sequences, as an earlier analysis found. Whole-study findings and limits: In a later analysis, parvovirus B19, influenza, CMV and Epstein-Barr virus appeared linked to several top co-occurrence clusters. Immune exposure was documented only through CMV serostatus. It was reported that TCR beta sequences correctly inferred the HLA-A and HLA-B alleles for most subjects.

This CDR3 comprises 14 residues. Germline-derived CDR1 and CDR2 are MGHRA and YSYEKL. V lost 2 bases and J 1 base, leaving 8 bases between the germline ends. A multiplex PCR was run with 60 Vbeta primers and 13 Jbeta primers. Using immunoSEQ multiplex PCR, the repertoire was profiled, and TCRdb retains in-frame clones only, with some absent. Here the sample spans about 140,000 clones, about 80% being singletons. This chain connects TRBV4-1 to TRBJ1-1; D is ambiguous. This receptor was obtained from a man aged 25 to 40 in good health and CMV-seropositive. The sample taken for sequencing was PBMCs. The CDR3 bases are TGCGCCAGCAGCCAAAAGACGGGGAACACTGAAGCTTTCTTT. The encoded protein is CASSQKTGNTEAFF.